This T cell receptor beta chain was captured by sequencing in a study of CD8 T cells in Susac syndrome. Looked up from germline, CDR1 is DFQATT and CDR2 is SNEGSKA (reference sequence). This CDR3 comprises 15 residues. With V trimmed by 5 bases and J by 5 bases, 11 bases remained unmatched. An amount of RNA that ranged from roughly 0.5 to 1 ug was reverse transcribed with random hexamers. The immunoSEQ assay covered 54 Vbeta and 13 Jbeta segments for CDR3. In TCRdb, the immunoSEQ multiplex PCR reads were re-called with MiXCR into one record per CDR3 protein. The sample gives some 260,000 distinct CDR3 sequences, just over 90% of which show up once; around 0.07% is in the top ten.

This chain joins TRBV20-1 and TRBJ2-5; 10 bases match TRBD2. The source is a human donor with multiple sclerosis. Sequencing was done on a sample of CD4+ T cells from PBMCs. DNA for the CDR3: TGCAGTGCTGCACCCCCAGCGGGGGGGCGCGAGACCCAGTACTTC. Translation: CSAAPPAGGRETQYF.